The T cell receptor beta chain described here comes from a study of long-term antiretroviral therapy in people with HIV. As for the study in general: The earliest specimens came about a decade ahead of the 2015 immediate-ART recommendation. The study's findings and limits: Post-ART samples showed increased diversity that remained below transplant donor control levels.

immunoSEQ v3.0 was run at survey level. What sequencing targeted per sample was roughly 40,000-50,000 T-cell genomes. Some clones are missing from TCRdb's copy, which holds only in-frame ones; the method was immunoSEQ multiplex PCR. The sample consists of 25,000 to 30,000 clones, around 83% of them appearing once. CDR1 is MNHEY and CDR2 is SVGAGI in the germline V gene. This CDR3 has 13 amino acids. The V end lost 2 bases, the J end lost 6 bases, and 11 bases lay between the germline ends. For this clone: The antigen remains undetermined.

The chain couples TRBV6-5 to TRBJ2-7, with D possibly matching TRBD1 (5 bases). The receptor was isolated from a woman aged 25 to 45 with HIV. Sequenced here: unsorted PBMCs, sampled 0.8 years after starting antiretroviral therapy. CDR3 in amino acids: CASSYGQGGEQYV. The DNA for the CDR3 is TGTGCCAGCAGTTACGGTCAGGGTGGCGAGCAGTACGTC.